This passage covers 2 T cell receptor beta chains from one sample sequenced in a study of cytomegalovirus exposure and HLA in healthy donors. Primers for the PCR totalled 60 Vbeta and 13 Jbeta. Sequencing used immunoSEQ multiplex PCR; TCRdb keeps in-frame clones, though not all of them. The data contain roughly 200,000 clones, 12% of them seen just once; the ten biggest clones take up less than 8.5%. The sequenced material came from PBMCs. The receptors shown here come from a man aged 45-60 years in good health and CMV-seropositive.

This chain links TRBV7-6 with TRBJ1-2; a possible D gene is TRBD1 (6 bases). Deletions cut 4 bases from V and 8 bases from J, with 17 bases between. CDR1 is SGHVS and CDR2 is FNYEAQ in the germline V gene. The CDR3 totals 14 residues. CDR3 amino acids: CASSSPGGAEGYTF. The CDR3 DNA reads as TGTGCCAGCAGCTCCCCGGGGGGGGCGGAGGGCTACACCTTC.

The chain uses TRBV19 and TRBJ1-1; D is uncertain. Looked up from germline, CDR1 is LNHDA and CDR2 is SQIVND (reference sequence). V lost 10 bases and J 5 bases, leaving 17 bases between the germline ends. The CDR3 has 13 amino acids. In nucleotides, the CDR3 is TGTGCCACCTTGAATCTCGGAGGGACTGAAGCTTTCTTT. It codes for CATLNLGGTEAFF.